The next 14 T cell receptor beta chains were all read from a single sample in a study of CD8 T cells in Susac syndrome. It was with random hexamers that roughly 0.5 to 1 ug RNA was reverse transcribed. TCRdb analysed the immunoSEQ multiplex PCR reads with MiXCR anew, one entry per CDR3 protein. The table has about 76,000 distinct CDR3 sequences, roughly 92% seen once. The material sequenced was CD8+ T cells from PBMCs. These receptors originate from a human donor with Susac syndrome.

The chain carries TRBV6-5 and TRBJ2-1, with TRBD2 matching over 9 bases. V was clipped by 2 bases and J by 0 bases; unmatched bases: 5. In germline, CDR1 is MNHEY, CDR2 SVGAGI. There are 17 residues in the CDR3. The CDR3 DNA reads TGTGCCAGCAGTTACGGGTATAGCGGGGGCTCCTACAATGAGCAGTTCTTC. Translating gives CASSYGYSGGSYNEQFF.

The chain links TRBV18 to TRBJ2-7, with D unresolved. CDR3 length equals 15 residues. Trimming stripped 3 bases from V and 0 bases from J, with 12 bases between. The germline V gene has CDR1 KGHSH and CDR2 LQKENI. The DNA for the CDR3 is TGTGCCAGCTCACCTACCTTGGGTTTCTCCTACGAGCAGTACTTC. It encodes CASSPTLGFSYEQYF.

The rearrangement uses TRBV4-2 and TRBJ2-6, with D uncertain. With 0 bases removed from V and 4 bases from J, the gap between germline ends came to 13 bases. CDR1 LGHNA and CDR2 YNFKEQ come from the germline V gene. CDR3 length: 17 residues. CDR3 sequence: CASSQDRISSGANVLTF. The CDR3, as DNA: TGTGCCAGCAGCCAAGATCGCATATCAAGCGGGGCCAACGTCCTGACTTTC.

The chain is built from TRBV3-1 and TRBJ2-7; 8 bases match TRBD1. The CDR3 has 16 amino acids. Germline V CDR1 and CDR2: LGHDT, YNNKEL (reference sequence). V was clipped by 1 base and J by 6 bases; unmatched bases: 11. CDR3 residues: CASSQASVSGGGEQYF. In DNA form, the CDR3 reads TGTGCCAGCAGCCAAGCCTCCGTATCAGGGGGCGGCGAGCAGTACTTC.

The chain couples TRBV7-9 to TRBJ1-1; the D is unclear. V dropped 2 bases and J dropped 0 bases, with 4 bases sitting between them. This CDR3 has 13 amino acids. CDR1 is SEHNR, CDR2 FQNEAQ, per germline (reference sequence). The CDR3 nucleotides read TGTGCCAGCAGCTTACAAATGAACACTGAAGCTTTCTTT. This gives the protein CASSLQMNTEAFF.

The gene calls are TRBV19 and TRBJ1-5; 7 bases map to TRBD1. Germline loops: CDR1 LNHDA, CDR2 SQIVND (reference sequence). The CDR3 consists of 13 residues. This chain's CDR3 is CEAQGQKYQPQHF. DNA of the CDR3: TGTGAGGCACAGGGGCAGAAATATCAGCCCCAGCATTTT.

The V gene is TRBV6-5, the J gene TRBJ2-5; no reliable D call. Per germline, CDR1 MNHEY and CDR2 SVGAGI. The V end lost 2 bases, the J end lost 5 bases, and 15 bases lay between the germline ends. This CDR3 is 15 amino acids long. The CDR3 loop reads CASSYGDTPPETQYF. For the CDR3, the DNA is TGTGCCAGCAGTTACGGGGATACACCCCCGGAGACCCAGTACTTC.

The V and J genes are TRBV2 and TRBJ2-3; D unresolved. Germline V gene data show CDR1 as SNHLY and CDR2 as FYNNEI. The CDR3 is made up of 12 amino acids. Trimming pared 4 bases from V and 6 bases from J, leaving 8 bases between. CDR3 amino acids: CASSVLGDTQYF. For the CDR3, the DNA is TGTGCCAGCAGTGTACTGGGGGATACGCAGTATTTT.

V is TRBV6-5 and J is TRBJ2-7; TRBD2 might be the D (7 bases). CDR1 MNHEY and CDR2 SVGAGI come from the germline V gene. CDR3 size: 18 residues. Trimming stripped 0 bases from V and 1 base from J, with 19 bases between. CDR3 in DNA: TGTGCCAGCAGTTACTCGATTCGGTCGGCGGGGGCTTCCTACGAGCAGTACTTC. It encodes CASSYSIRSAGASYEQYF.

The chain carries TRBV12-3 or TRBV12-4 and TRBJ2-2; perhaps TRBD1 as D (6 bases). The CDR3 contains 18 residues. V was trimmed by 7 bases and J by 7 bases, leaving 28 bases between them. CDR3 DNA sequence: TGTGCCAGCATAGGGGGAGATAATCCCCGCTTCGGGTTCGGGGAGCTGTTTTTT. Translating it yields CASIGGDNPRFGFGELFF.

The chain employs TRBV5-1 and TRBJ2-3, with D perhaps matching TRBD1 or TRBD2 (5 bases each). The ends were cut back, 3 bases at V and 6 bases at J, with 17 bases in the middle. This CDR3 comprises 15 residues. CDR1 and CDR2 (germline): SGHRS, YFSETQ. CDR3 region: CASSSVGDRVDTQYF. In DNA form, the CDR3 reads TGCGCCAGCAGCTCAGTCGGGGACCGAGTCGATACGCAGTATTTT.

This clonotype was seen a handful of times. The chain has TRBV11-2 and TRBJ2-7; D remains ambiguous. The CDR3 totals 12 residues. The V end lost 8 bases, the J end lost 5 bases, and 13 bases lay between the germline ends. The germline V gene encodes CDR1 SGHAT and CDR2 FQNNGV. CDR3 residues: CASSTTGHEQYF. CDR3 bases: TGTGCCAGCTCCACTACGGGCCACGAGCAGTACTTC. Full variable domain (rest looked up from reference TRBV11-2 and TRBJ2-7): EAGVAQSPRYKIIEKRQSVAFWCNPISGHATLYWYQQILGQGPKLLIQFQNNGVVDDSQLPKDRFSAERLKGVDSTLKIQPAKLEDSAVYLCASSTTGHEQYFGPGTRLTVT.

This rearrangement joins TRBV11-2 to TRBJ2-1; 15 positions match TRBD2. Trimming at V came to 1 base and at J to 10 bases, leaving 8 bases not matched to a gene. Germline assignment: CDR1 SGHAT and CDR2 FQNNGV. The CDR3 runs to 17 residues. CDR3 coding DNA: TGTGCCAGCAGCTTAGCCCGGACTAGCGGGAGGGCTCAGGAGCAGTTCTTC. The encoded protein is CASSLARTSGRAQEQFF.

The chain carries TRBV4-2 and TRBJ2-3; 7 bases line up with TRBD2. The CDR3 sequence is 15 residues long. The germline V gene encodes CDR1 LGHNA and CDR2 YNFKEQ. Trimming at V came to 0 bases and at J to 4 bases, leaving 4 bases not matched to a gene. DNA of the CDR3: TGTGCCAGCAGCCAAGAGACTAGCAATTCAGATACGCAGTATTTT. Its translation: CASSQETSNSDTQYF.